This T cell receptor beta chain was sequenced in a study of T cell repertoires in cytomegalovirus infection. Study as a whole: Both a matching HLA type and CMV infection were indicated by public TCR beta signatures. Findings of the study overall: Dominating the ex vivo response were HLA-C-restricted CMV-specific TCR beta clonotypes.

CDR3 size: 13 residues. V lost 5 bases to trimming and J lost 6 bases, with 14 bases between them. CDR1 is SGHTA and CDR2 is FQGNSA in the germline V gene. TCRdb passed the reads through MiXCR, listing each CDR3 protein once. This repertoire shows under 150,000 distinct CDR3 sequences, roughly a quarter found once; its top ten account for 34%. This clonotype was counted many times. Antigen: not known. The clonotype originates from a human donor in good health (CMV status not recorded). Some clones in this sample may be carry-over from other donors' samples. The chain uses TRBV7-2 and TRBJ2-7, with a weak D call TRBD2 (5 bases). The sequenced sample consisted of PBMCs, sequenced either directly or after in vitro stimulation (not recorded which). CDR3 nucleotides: TGTGCCAGCAGCAACCACAAAGGAGGCGAGCAGTACTTC. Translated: CASSNHKGGEQYF.